The clone carrying this T cell receptor beta chain occurred many times. TCRdb itself ran the 5' RACE reads through MiXCR, one entry per CDR3 protein. Of 210,000 or so distinct CDR3 sequences listed, roughly 26% are singletons. The data were taken from a study of CD8 T cells in ankylosing spondylitis. The V end lost 2 bases, the J end lost 2 bases, and 4 bases lay between the germline ends. The germline V gene has CDR1 MRHNA and CDR2 SNTAGT. This CDR3 comprises 13 residues. The rearrangement uses TRBV6-4 and TRBJ2-1; D unresolved. The receptor comes from a male donor with ankylosing spondylitis or in good health (not recorded which). The sequenced sample was blood, either unsorted or a sorted T cell fraction (not recorded which). CDR3 coding DNA: TGTGCCAGCAGTGACACGCCCTACAATGAGCAGTTCTTC. This encodes CASSDTPYNEQFF.